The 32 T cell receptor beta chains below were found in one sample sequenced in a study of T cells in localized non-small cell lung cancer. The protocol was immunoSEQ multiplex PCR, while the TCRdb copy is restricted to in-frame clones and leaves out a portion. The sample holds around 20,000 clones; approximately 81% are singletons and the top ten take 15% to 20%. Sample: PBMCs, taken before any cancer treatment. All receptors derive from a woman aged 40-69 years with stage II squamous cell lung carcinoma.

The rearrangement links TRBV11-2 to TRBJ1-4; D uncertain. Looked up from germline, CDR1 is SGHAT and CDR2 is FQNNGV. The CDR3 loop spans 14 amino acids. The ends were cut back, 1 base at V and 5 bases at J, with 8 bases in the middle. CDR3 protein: CASSLGFKNEKLFF. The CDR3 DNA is TGTGCCAGCAGCTTAGGGTTCAAAAATGAAAAACTGTTTTTT.

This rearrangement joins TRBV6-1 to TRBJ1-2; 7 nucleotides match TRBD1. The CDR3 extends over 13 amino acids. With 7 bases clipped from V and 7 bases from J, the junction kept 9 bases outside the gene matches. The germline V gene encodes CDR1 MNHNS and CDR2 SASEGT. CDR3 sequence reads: CASTIDRVGGYTF. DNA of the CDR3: TGTGCCAGCACCATCGACAGGGTTGGTGGCTACACCTTC.

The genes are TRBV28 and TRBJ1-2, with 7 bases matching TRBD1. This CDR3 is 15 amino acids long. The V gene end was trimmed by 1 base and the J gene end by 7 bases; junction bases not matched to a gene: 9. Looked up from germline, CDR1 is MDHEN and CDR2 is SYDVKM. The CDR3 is CASSLYTRDSSGYTF. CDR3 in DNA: TGTGCCAGCAGTTTATACACTCGGGACAGCTCTGGCTACACCTTC.

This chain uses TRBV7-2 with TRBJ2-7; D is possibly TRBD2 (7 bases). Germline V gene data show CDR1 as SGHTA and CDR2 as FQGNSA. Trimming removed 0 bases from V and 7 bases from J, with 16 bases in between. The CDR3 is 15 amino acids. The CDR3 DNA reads TGTGCCAGCAGCTTAGCGGGGGGGGCAGCGGGAGAGCAGTACTTC. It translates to CASSLAGGAAGEQYF.

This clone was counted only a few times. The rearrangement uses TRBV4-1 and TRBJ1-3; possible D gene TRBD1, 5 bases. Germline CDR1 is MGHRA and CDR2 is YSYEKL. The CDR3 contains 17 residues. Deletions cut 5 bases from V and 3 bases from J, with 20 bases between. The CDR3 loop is CASSANPAGSSGNTIYF. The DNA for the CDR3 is TGCGCCAGCAGCGCTAATCCTGCAGGGTCTAGTGGAAACACCATATATTTT.

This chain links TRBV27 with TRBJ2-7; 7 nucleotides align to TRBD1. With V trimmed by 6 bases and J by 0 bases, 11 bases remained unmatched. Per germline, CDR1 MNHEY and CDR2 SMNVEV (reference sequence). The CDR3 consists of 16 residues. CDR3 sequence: CASRSPIRGHSYEQYF. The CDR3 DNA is TGTGCCAGCAGATCACCGATAAGGGGGCACTCCTACGAGCAGTACTTC.

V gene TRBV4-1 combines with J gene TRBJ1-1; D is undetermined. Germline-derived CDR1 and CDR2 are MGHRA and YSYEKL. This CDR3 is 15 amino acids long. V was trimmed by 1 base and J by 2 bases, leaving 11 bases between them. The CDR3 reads CASSQVGWGNTEAFF. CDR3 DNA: TGCGCCAGCAGCCAAGTCGGTTGGGGAAACACTGAAGCTTTCTTT.

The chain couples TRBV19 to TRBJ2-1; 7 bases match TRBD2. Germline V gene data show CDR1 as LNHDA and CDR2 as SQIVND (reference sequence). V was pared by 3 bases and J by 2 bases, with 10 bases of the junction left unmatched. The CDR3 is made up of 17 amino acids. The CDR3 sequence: CASSIDLASGAYNEQFF. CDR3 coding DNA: TGTGCCAGTAGTATTGATCTCGCTAGCGGAGCCTACAATGAGCAGTTCTTC. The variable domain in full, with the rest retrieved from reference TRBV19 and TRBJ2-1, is DGGITQSPKYLFRKEGQNVTLSCEQNLNHDAMYWYRQDPGQGLRLIYYSQIVNDFQKGDIAEGYSVSREKKESFPLTVTSAQKNPTAFYLCASSIDLASGAYNEQFFGPGTRLTVL.

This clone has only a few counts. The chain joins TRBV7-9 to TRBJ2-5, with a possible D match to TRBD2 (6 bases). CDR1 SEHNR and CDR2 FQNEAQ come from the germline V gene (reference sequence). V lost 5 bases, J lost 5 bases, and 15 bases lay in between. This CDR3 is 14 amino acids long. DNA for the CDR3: TGTGCCAGCAGCCCCCTAGGTGGGGGGGAGACCCAGTACTTC. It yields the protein CASSPLGGGETQYF.

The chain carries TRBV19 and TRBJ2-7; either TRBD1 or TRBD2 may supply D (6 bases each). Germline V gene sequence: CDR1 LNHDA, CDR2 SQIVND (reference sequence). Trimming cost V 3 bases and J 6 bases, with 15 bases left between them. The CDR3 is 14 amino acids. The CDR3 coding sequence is TGTGCCAGTAGTATCCCGGGGGCAGTGGGCGAGCAGTACTTC. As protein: CASSIPGAVGEQYF. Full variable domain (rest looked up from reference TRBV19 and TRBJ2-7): DGGITQSPKYLFRKEGQNVTLSCEQNLNHDAMYWYRQDPGQGLRLIYYSQIVNDFQKGDIAEGYSVSREKKESFPLTVTSAQKNPTAFYLCASSIPGAVGEQYFGPGTRLTVT.

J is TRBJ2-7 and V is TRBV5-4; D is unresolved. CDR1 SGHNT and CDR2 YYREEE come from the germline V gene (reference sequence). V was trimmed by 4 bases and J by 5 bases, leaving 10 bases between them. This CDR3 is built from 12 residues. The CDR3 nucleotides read TGTGCCAGCAGCGGGTTATTCCACGAGCAGTACTTC. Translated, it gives CASSGLFHEQYF.

The CDR3 sequence: CASREPGADTEAFF. CDR3 in DNA: TGTGCCAGCAGAGAGCCGGGGGCTGACACTGAAGCTTTCTTT. This chain connects TRBV6-6 to TRBJ1-1; D is perhaps TRBD1 (6 bases). The CDR3 sequence is 14 residues long. The V and J ends lost 6 bases and 3 bases respectively, with 14 bases between them. The germline V gene has CDR1 MNHNY and CDR2 SVGAGI (reference sequence).

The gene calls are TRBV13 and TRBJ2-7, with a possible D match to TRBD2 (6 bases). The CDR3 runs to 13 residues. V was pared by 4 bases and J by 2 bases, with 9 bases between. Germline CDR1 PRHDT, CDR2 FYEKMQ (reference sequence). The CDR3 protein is CASSSGETYEQYF. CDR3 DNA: TGTGCCAGCAGCTCGGGAGAAACCTACGAGCAGTACTTC.

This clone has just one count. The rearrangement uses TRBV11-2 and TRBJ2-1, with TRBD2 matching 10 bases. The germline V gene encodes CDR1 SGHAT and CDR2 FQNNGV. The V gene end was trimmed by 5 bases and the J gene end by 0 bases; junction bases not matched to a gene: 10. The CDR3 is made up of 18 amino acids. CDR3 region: CASSPRLAGESSYNEQFF. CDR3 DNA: TGTGCCAGCAGCCCCCGCCTAGCGGGAGAGAGCTCCTACAATGAGCAGTTCTTC.

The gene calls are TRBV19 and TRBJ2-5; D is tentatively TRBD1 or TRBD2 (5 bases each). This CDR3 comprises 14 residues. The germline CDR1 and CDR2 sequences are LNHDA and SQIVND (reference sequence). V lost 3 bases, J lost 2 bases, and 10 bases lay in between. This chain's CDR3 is CASSIVGAQETQYF. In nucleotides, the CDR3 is TGTGCCAGTAGTATTGTCGGGGCTCAAGAGACCCAGTACTTC.

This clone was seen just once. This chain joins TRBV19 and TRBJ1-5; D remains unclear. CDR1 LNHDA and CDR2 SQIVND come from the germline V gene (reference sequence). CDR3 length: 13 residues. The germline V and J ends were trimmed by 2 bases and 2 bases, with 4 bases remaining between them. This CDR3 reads CASSISGNQPQHF. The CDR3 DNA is TGTGCCAGTAGTATATCCGGCAATCAGCCCCAGCATTTT.

CDR3 sequence (DNA): TGTGCTAGTGGTTTCTCGTACTACGAGCAGTACTTC. Translation: CASGFSYYEQYF. The chain employs TRBV12-5 and TRBJ2-7; the D is unclear. V lost 3 bases to trimming and J lost 3 bases, with 6 bases between them. Germline V gene data show CDR1 as LGHNT and CDR2 as FRNRAP. The CDR3 has 12 residues. The whole variable domain, filled in from reference TRBV12-5 and TRBJ2-7, reads DARVTQTPRHKVTEMGQEVTMRCQPILGHNTVFWYRQTMMQGLELLAYFRNRAPLDDSGMPKDRFSAEMPDATLATLKIQPSEPRDSAVYFCASGFSYYEQYFGPGTRLTVT.

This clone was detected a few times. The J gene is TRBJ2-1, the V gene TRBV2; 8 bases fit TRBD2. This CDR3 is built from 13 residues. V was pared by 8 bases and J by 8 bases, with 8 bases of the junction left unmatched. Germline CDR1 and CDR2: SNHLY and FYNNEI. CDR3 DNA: TGTGCCAGCTCAAGCGGGAGTAGGGATGAGCAGTTCTTC. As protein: CASSSGSRDEQFF.

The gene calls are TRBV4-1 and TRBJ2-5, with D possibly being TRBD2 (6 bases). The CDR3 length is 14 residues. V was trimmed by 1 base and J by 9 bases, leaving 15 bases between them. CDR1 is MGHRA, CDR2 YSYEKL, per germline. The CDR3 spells CASSQVGGSVAQYF. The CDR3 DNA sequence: TGCGCCAGCAGCCAAGTCGGGGGATCAGTGGCCCAGTACTTC.

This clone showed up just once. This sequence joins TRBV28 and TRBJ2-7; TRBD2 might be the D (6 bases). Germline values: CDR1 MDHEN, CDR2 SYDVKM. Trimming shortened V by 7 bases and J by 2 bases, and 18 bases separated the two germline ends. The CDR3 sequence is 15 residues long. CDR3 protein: CASNLGGNGAYEQYF. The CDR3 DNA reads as TGTGCCAGCAACTTGGGGGGAAACGGAGCCTACGAGCAGTACTTC.

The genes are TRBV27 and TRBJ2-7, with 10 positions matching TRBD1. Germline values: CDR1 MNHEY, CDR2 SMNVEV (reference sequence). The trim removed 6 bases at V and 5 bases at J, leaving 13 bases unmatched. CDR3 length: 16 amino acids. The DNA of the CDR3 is TGTGCCAGCAGCCTGAGCCCTGGGACAGGGGCCCACGAGCAGTACTTC. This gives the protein CASSLSPGTGAHEQYF.

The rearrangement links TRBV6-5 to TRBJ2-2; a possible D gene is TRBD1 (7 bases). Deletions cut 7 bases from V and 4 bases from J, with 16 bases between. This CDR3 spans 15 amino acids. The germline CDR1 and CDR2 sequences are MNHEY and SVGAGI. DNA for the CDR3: TGTGCCAGCACCCTCAGGGGGGCGAGCACCGGGGAGCTGTTTTTT. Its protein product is CASTLRGASTGELFF.

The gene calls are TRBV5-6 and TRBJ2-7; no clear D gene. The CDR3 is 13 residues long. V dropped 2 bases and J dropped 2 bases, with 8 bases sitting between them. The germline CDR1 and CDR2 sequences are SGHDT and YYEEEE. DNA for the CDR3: TGTGCCAGCAGCTTTGCGCCTACCTACGAGCAGTACTTC. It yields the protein CASSFAPTYEQYF.

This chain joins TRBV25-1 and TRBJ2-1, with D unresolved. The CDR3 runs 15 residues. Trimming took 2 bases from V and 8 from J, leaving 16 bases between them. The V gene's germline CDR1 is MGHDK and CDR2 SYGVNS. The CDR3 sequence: CASSEQWSLNDEQFF. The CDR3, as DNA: TGTGCCAGCAGTGAACAGTGGTCCCTAAACGATGAGCAGTTCTTC.

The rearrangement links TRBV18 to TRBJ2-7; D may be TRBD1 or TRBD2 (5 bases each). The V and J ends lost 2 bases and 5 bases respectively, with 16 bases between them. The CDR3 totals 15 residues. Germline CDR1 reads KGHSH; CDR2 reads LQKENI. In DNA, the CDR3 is TGTGCCAGCTCACCAGAATTCAGGGACCCGGACGAGCAGTACTTC. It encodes CASSPEFRDPDEQYF.

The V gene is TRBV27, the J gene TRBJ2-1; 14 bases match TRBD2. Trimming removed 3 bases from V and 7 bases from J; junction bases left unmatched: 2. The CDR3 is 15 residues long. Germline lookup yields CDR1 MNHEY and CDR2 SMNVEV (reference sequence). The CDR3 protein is CASSFGTSGRNEQFF. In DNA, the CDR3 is TGTGCCAGCAGTTTCGGGACTAGCGGGAGAAATGAGCAGTTCTTC.

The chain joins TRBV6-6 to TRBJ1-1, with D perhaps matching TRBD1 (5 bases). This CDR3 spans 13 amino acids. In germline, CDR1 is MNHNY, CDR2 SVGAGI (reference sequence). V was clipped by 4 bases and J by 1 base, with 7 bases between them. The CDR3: CASSSGRNTEAFF. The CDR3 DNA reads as TGTGCCAGCAGTTCAGGGAGGAACACTGAAGCTTTCTTT.

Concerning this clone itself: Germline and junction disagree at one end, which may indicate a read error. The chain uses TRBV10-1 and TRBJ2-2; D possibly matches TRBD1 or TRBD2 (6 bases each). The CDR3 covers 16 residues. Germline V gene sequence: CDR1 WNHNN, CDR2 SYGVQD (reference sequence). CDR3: CATLQEAGEVAGELLF. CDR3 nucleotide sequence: TGCGCCACCCTGCAGGAGGCAGGGGAGGTGGCCGGGGAGCTGCTTTTT.

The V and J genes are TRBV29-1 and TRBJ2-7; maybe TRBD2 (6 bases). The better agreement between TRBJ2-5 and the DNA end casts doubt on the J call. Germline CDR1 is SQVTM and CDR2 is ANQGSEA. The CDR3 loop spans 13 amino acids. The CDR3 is CSVEKEAGETQYF. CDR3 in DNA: TGCAGCGTTGAAAAGGAAGCGGGAGAGACCCAGTACTTC.

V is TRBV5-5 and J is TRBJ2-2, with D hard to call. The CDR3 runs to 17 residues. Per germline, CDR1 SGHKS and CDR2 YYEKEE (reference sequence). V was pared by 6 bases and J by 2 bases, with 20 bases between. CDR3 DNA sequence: TGTGCCAGCACCTCATCCAGAGGTCTCTTCAACACCGGGGAGCTGTTTTTT. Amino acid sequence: CASTSSRGLFNTGELFF.

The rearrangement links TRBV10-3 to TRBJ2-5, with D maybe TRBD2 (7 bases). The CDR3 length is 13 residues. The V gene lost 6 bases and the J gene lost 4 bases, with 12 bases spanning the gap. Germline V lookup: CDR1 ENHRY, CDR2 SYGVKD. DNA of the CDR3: TGTGCCATCAGGAACAGGGAGGGAGAGACCCAGTACTTC. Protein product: CAIRNREGETQYF.

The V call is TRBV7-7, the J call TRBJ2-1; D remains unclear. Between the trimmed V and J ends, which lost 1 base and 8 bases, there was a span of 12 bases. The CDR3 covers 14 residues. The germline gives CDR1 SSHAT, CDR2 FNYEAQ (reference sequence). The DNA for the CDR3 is TGTGCCAGCAGCTTAGAGGGCACGCTCGATGAGCAGTTCTTC. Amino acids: CASSLEGTLDEQFF.